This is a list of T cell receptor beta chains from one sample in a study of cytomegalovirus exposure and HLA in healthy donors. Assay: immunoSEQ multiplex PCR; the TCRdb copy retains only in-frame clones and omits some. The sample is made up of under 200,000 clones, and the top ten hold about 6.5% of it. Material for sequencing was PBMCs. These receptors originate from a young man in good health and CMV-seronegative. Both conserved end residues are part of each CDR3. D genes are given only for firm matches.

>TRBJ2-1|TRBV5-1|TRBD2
TGCGCCAGCAGCTTGAGACTCGGGACTAGCGGCAATGAGCAGTTCTTC
CASSLRLGTSGNEQFF
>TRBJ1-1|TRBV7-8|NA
TGTGCCAGCAGCTCGGTGGTAACTGAAGCTTTCTTT
CASSSVVTEAFF
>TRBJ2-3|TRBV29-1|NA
TGCAGCGTTAGGGGCGGGGCGGCAGATACGCAGTATTTT
CSVRGGAADTQYF
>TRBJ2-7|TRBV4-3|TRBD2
TGCGCCAGCAGCCAAGGGGAGGGGTCAGTCTACGAGCAGTACTTC
CASSQGEGSVYEQYF
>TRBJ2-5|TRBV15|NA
TGTGCCACGACCGACCTCGGGATGGAGACCCAGTACTTC
CATTDLGMETQYF
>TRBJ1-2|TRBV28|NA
TGTGCCAGCAGTAAGGGAGGCTATGGCTACACCTTC
CASSKGGYGYTF
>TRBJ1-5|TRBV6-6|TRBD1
TGTGCCAGCAGTACGAGACAGGGGGTGAGCAATCAGCCCCAGCATTTT
CASSTRQGVSNQPQHF
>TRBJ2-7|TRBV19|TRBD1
TGTGCCAGTAGTCCCCTGGCGGGACAGGGGGGGTACGAGCAGTACTTC
CASSPLAGQGGYEQYF
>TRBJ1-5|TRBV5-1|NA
TGCGCCAGCAGCTTGGCGGGGGAGGCTCAGCCCCAGCATTTT
CASSLAGEAQPQHF
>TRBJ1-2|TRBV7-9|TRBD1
TGTGCCAGCAGCTCAAGGGACAGGGGAGGTCACTATGGCTACACCTTC
CASSSRDRGGHYGYTF
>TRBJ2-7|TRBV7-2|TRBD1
TGTGCCAGCAGCTCACCGGGGACAGGGCAATTTCAGCAGTACTTC
CASSSPGTGQFQQYF
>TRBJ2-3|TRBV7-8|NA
TGTGCCAGCAGCTTAGAGTTCGGGCGGGGCTCAGATACGCAGTATTTT
CASSLEFGRGSDTQYF
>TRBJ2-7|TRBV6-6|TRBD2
TGTGCCAGCAGTTCCGATTTAGCGGGGTCCTACGAGCAGTACTTC
CASSSDLAGSYEQYF
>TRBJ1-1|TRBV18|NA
TGTGCCAGCTCTCCTCCGAACGGTGACACTGAAGCTTTCTTT
CASSPPNGDTEAFF